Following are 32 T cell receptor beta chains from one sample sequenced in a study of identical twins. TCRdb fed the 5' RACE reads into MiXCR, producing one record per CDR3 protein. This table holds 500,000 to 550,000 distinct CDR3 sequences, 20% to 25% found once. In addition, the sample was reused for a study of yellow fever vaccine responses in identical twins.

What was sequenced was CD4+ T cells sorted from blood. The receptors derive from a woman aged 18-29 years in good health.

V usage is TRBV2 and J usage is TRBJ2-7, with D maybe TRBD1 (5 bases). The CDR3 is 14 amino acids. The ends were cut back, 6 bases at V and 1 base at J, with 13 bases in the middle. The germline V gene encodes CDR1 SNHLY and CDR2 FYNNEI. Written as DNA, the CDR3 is TGTGCCAGCAGGGACAAGCGACCTTCCTACGAGCAGTACGTC. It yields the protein CASRDKRPSYEQYV.

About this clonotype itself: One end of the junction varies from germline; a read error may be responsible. Here the CDR3 reads CAGSRLAGLAYEQYF. In DNA, the CDR3 is TGTGCCGGCAGTCGCCTAGCGGGTCTTGCCTACGAGCAGTACTTC. V is TRBV12-3 or TRBV12-4 and J is TRBJ2-7, with 8 bases that match TRBD2. This CDR3 spans 15 amino acids.

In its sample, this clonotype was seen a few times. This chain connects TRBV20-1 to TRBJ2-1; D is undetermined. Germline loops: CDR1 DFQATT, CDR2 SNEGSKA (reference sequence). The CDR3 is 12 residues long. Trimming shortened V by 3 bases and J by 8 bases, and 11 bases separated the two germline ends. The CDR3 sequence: CSASLSYDEQFF. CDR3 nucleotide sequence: TGCAGTGCTAGTCTTAGTTACGATGAGCAGTTCTTC.

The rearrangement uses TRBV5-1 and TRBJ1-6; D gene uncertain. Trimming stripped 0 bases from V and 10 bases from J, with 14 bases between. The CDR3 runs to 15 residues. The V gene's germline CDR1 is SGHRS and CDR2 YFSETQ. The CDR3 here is CASSLGQASSSPLHF. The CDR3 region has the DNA TGCGCCAGCAGCTTGGGTCAGGCCTCAAGCTCACCCCTCCACTTT.

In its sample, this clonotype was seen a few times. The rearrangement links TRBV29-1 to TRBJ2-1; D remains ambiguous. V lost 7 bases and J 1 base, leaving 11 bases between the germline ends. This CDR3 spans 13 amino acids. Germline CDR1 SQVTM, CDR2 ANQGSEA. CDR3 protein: CSALTESYNEQFF. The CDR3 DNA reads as TGCAGCGCTCTGACGGAATCCTACAATGAGCAGTTCTTC.

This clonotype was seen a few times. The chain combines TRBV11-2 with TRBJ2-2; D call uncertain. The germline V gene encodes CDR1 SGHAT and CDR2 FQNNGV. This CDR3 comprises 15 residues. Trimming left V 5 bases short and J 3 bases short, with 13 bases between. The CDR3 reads CASSPPWIYTGELFF. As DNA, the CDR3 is TGTGCCAGCAGCCCACCATGGATATACACCGGGGAGCTGTTTTTT.

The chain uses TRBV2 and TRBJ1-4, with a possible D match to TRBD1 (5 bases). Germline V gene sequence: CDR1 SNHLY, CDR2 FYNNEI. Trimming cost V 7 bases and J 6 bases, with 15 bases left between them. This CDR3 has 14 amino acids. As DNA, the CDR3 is TGTGCCAGCATCTTGGGGGTTCAGTATGAAAAACTGTTTTTT. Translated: CASILGVQYEKLFF.

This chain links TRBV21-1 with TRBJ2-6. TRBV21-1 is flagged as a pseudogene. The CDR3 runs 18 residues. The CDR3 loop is CASSKESGGRAGANVLTF. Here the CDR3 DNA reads TGTGCCAGCAGCAAAGAATCAGGCGGTCGGGCTGGGGCCAACGTCCTGACTTTC.

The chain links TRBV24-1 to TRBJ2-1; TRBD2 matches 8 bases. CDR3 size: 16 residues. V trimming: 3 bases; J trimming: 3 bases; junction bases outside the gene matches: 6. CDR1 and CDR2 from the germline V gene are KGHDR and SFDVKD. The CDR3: CATSDMASGSYNEQFF. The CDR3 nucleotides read TGTGCCACCAGTGATATGGCCAGCGGGAGCTACAATGAGCAGTTCTTC.

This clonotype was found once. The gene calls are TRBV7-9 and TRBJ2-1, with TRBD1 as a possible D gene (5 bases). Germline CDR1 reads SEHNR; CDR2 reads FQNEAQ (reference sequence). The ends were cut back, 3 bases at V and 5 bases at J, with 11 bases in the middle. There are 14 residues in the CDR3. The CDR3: CASSLGHGDNEQFF. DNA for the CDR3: TGTGCCAGCAGCTTGGGGCACGGCGACAATGAGCAGTTCTTC.

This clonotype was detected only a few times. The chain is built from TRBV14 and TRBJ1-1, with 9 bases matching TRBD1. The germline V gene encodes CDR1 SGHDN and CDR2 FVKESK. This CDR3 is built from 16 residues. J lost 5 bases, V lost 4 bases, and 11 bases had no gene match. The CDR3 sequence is CASSRRPGQGLTEAFF. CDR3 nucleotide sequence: TGTGCCAGCAGCCGACGCCCGGGACAGGGATTGACTGAAGCTTTCTTT.

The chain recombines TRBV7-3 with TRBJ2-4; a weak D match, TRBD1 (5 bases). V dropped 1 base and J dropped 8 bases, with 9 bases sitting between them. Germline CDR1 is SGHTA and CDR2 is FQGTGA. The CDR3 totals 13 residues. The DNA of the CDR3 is TGTGCCAGCAGCTTAAGGGGCTGGGACATTCAGTACTTC. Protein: CASSLRGWDIQYF.

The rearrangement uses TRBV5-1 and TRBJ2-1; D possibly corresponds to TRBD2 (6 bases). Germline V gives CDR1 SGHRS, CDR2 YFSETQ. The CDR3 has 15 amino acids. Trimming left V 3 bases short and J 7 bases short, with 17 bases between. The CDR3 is CASSSTGEAFNEQFF. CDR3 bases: TGCGCCAGCAGCTCGACCGGGGAGGCGTTTAATGAGCAGTTCTTC.

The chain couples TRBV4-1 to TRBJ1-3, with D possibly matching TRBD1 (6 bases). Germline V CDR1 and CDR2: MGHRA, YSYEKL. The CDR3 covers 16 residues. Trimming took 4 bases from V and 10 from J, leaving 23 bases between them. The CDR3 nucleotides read TGCGCCAGCAGCCTGAACCGGACAGTGAACTTAGGGACCATATATTTT. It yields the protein CASSLNRTVNLGTIYF.

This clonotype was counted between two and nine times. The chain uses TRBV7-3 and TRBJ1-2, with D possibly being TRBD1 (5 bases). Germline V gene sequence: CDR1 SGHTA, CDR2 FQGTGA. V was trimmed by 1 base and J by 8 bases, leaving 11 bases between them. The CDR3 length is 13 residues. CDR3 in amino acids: CASSLRGFRGYTF. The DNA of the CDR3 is TGTGCCAGCAGCTTAAGGGGCTTCAGGGGCTACACCTTC.

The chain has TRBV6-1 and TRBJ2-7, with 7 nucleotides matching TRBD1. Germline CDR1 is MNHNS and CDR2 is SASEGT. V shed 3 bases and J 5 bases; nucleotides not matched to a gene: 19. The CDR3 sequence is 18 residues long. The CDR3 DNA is TGTGCCAGCAGTGAGCTGGGGCAGGGGGTACCCTTCATCCACGAGCAGTACGTC. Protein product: CASSELGQGVPFIHEQYV.

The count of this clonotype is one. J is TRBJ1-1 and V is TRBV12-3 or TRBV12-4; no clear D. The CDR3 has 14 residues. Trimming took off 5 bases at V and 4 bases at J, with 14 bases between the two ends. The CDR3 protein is CASSPRGAFTEAFF. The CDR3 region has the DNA TGTGCCAGCAGTCCCCGTGGAGCCTTCACTGAAGCTTTCTTT.

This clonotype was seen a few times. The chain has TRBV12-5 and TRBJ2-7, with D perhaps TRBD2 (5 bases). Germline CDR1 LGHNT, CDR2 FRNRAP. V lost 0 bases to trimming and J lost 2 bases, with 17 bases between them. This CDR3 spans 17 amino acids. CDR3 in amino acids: CASGLVTGMGQAYEQYF. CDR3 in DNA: TGTGCTAGTGGTTTGGTAACGGGGATGGGTCAGGCCTACGAGCAGTACTTC.

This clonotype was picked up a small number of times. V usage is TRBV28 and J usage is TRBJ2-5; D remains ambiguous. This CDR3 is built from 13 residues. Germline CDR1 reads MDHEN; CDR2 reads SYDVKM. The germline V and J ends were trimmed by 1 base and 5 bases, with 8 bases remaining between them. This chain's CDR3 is CASSLFVRETQYF. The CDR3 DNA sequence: TGTGCCAGCAGTTTATTTGTCCGGGAGACCCAGTACTTC.

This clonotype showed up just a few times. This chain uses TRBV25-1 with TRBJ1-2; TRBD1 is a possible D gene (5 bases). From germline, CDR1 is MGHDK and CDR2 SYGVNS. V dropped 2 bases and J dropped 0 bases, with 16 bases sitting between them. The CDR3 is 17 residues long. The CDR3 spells CASSERGGGNTNYGYTF. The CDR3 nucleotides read TGTGCCAGCAGTGAACGGGGCGGGGGAAATACTAACTATGGCTACACCTTC.

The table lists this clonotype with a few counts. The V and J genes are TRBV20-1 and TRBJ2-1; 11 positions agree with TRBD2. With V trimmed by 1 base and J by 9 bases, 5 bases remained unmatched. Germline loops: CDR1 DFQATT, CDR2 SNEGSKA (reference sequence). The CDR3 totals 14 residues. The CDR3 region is CSARGLAGGLEQFF. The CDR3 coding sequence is TGCAGTGCTAGAGGATTAGCGGGGGGGCTTGAGCAGTTCTTC.

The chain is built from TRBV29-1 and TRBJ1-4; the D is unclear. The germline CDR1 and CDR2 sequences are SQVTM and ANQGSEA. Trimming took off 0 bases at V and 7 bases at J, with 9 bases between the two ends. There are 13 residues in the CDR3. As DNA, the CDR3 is TGCAGCGTTGAAGAGGCTTGGGGTGAAAAACTGTTTTTT. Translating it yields CSVEEAWGEKLFF.

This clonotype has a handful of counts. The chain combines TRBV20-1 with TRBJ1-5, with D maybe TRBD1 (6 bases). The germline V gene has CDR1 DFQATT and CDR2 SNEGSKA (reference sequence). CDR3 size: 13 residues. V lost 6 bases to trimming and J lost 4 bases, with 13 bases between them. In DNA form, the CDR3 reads TGCAGTGCGACCGGGACATCGAATCAGCCCCAGCATTTT. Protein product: CSATGTSNQPQHF.

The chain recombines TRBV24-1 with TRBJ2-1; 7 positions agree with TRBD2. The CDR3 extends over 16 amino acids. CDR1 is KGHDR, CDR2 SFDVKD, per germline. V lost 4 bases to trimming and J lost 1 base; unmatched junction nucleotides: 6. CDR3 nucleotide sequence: TGTGCCACCAGTGAAGCGGGAAGTTTATCCTACAATGAGCAGTTCTTC. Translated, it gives CATSEAGSLSYNEQFF.

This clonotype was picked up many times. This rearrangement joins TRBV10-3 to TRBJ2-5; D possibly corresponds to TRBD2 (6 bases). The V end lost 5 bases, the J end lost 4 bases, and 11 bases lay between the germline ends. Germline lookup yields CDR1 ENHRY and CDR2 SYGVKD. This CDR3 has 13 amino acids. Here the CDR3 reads CAISSAEGETQYF. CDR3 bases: TGTGCCATCAGTTCGGCGGAGGGAGAGACCCAGTACTTC.

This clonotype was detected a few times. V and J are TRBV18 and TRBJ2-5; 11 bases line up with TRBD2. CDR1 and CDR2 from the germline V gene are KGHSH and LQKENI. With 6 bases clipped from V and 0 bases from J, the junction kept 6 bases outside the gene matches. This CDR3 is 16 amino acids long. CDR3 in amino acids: CASSQTSGAYQETQYF. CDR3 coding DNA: TGTGCCAGCTCCCAGACTAGCGGGGCGTACCAAGAGACCCAGTACTTC.

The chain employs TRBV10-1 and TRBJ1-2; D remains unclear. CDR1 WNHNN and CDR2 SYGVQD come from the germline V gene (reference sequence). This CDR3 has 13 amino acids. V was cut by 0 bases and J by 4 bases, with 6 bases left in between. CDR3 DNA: TGCGCCAGCAGTGAGTCGCAAACCTATGGCTACACCTTC. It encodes CASSESQTYGYTF.

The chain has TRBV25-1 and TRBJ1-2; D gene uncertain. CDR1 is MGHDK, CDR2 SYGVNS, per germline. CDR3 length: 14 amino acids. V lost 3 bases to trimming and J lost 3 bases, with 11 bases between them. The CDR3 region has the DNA TGTGCCAGCAGTGACTCGGGGAGGGACTATGGCTACACCTTC. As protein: CASSDSGRDYGYTF.

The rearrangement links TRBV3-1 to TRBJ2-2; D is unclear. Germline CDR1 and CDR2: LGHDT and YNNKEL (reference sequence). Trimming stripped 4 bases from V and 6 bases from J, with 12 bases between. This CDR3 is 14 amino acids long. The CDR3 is CASSPRSGSGELFF. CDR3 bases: TGTGCCAGCAGCCCACGTAGTGGTTCCGGGGAGCTGTTTTTT.

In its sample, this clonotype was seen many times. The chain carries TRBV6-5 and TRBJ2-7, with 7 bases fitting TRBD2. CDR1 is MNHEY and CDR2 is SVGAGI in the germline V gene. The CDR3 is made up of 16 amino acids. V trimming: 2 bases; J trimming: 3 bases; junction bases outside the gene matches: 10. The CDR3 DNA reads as TGTGCCAGCAGTTACGATGGAGGCGGGAGAGGCTACGAGCAGTACTTC. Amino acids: CASSYDGGGRGYEQYF.

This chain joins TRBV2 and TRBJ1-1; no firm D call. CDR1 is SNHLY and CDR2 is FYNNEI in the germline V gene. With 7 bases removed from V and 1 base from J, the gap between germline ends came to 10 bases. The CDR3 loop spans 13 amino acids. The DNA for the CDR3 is TGTGCCAGCAAATTGGACGGGAACACTGAAGCTTTCTTT. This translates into CASKLDGNTEAFF.

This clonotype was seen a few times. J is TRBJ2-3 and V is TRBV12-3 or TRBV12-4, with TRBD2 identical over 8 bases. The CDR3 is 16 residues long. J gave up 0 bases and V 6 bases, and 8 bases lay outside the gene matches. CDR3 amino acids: CASRFGLAGSTDTQYF. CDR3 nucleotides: TGTGCCAGCAGATTCGGACTAGCAGGGAGCACAGATACGCAGTATTTT.